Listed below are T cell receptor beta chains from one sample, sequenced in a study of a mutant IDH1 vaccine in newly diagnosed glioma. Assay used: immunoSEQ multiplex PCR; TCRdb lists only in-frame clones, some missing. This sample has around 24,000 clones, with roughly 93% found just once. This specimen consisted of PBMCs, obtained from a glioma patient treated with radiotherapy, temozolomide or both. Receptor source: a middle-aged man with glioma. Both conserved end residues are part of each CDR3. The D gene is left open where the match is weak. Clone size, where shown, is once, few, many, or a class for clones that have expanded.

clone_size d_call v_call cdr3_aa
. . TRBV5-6 CASSLSYSNQPQHF
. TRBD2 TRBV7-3 CASSYPSGGALCEQYF
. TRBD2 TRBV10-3 CATLEEREFGELFF
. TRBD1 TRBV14 CASTPTGNYGYTF
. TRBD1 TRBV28 CASKLPTGGSYEQYF
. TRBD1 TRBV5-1 CASSGWTGGPTGELFF
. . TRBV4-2 CASSQGPGFTNEQYF
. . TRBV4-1 CASSQVDMGLMSGNTIYF
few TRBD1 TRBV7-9 CASSPGGGPNQPQHF
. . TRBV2 CAIQGKVAEAFF
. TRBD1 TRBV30 CAWGGQLLQPQHF
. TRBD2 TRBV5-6 CASTASGGARTDTQYF
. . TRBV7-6 CASSLLVGDTQYF
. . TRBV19 CASSPGPTGMETQYF
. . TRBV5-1 CASSSRGGAHYEQYF
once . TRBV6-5 CASSYSTVFYGYTF